This T cell receptor beta chain is from a study of blood T cells in healthy people across ages. Overall study findings and caveats: Long-lived donors had more naive CD4+ cells and higher diversity than aged donors.

CDR1 SGHVS and CDR2 FQNEAQ come from the germline V gene. CDR3 length equals 19 residues. The V end lost 1 base, the J end lost 0 bases, and 19 bases lay between the germline ends. Alongside a J-beta primer mix, a sample-barcoded 5' primer served in a second PCR lasting roughly 6 to 12 cycles. TCRdb redid the calling of the 5' RACE reads with MiXCR, one entry per CDR3 protein. Of fewer than 2,000,000 distinct CDR3 sequences listed, approximately 39% were seen once; the top ten hold approximately 22%. Note on this clonotype: Antigen specificity is unknown.

Sequenced input: blood. The sequence came from a human donor in good health. The genes are TRBV7-8 and TRBJ2-1; D might be TRBD2 (6 bases). The CDR3 region is CASSLGSLRDSTSYNEQFF. The DNA for the CDR3 is TGTGCCAGCAGCTTAGGGTCCCTCAGGGACTCCACCTCCTACAATGAGCAGTTCTTC.